The 22 T cell receptor beta chains presented below share a single source sample, sequenced in a study of blood T cell repertoires in COVID-19. Method: immunoSEQ multiplex PCR; TCRdb's copy keeps in-frame clones and lacks some. The sample lists about 220,000 clones, roughly four fifths occurring once. Sequenced material: peripheral blood. The receptors were gathered from a woman in her seventies with COVID-19, enrolled during active disease.

J is TRBJ2-1 and V is TRBV27; the D gene is possibly TRBD2 (5 bases). The germline V gene encodes CDR1 MNHEY and CDR2 SMNVEV (reference sequence). The V end was cut by 3 bases, the J end by 4 bases, with 13 bases between. The CDR3 totals 15 residues. Written as DNA, the CDR3 is TGTGCCAGCAGTTTGGAACGGGGTGGGTACAATGAGCAGTTCTTC. It codes for CASSLERGGYNEQFF.

There are a few counts of this clone. The V gene is TRBV7-2, the J gene TRBJ1-4; D call uncertain. The CDR3 is 15 residues long. V was pared by 3 bases and J by 7 bases, with 15 bases between. Germline V lookup: CDR1 SGHTA, CDR2 FQGNSA. The chain's CDR3 is CASSLTPTKGEKLFF. The CDR3 coding sequence is TGTGCCAGCAGCTTGACCCCAACTAAAGGTGAAAAACTGTTTTTT.

The gene calls are TRBV5-6 and TRBJ1-2, with D maybe TRBD1 (6 bases). V was shortened by 4 bases and J by 6 bases, with 13 bases between the two germline ends. CDR1 and CDR2 from the germline V gene are SGHDT and YYEEEE. This CDR3 region has 13 residues. DNA of the CDR3: TGTGCCAGCAGCCTCGGGGGGGCGCATGGCTACACCTTC. Its translation: CASSLGGAHGYTF.

The gene calls are TRBV14 and TRBJ2-5; tentative D call: TRBD1 (5 bases). V was shortened by 0 bases and J by 5 bases, with 19 bases between the two germline ends. Germline assignment: CDR1 SGHDN and CDR2 FVKESK. The CDR3 extends over 17 amino acids. This CDR3 reads CASSQEPGSLRFETQYF. As DNA, the CDR3 is TGTGCCAGCAGCCAAGAACCAGGGTCTCTTCGATTTGAGACCCAGTACTTC.

The chain couples TRBV30 to TRBJ1-1; D is ambiguous. Deletions cut 3 bases from V and 4 bases from J, with 12 bases between. The CDR3 is made up of 13 amino acids. CDR1 GTSNPN and CDR2 SVGIG come from the germline V gene (reference sequence). CDR3 DNA: TGTGCCTGGAGACGGGGATTCGTCACTGAAGCTTTCTTT. It encodes CAWRRGFVTEAFF.

The rearrangement links TRBV5-1 to TRBJ2-2; 13 bases are a match to TRBD2. The CDR3 sequence is 18 residues long. V was clipped by 1 base and J by 6 bases; unmatched bases: 9. CDR1 and CDR2 from the germline V gene are SGHRS and YFSETQ. Here the CDR3 DNA reads TGCGCCAGCAGCTTGTTTGGGACTAGCGGGACGGCACCCGGGGAGCTGTTTTTT. Translated: CASSLFGTSGTAPGELFF.

The chain uses TRBV28 and TRBJ1-5, with D uncertain. The CDR3 is 13 residues long. CDR1 is MDHEN, CDR2 SYDVKM, per germline. Trimming took off 7 bases at V and 7 bases at J, with 14 bases between the two ends. CDR3 residues: CASTRGPLQPQHF. The CDR3 region has the DNA TGTGCCAGCACCCGAGGTCCCCTACAGCCCCAGCATTTT.

This chain uses TRBV5-1 with TRBJ2-7, with a tentative D call TRBD2 (5 bases). Germline-derived CDR1 and CDR2 are SGHRS and YFSETQ. V was pared by 7 bases and J by 1 base, with 12 bases between. The CDR3 is 13 amino acids. The chain's CDR3 is CASQTGMSYEQYF. DNA for the CDR3: TGCGCCAGCCAAACGGGGATGTCCTACGAGCAGTACTTC. Full variable domain (missing parts from reference TRBV5-1 and TRBJ2-7): KAGVTQTPRYLIKTRGQQVTLSCSPISGHRSVSWYQQTPGQGLQFLFEYFSETQRNKGNFPGRFSGRQFSNSRSEMNVSTLELGDSALYLCASQTGMSYEQYFGPGTRLTVT.

This clone came up a few times. V and J are TRBV25-1 and TRBJ1-3; 8 bases are a match to TRBD1. The CDR3 extends over 17 amino acids. Germline CDR1 and CDR2: MGHDK and SYGVNS. V shed 4 bases, J shed 0 bases, and the junction held 8 bases outside the gene matches. The CDR3 DNA reads TGTGCCAGCAGTGTCTTTGTAGGACAGGGCTCTGGAAACACCATATATTTT. Residues: CASSVFVGQGSGNTIYF. The full variable domain, completed using reference TRBV25-1 and TRBJ1-3, is EADIYQTPRYLVIGTGKKITLECSQTMGHDKMYWYQQDPGMELHLIHYSYGVNSTEKGDLSSESTVSRIRTEHFPLTLESARPSHTSQYLCASSVFVGQGSGNTIYFGEGSWLTVV.

The rearrangement links TRBV5-5 to TRBJ2-7; maybe TRBD1 (6 bases). The germline gives CDR1 SGHKS, CDR2 YYEKEE (reference sequence). The V gene lost 2 bases and the J gene lost 0 bases, with 9 bases spanning the gap. The CDR3 contains 14 residues. The CDR3 sequence is CASSFTGSSYEQYF. The DNA for the CDR3 is TGTGCCAGCAGCTTTACAGGGAGCTCCTACGAGCAGTACTTC. Together with reference TRBV5-5 and TRBJ2-7, the CDR3 gives the full variable domain: DAGVTQSPTHLIKTRGQQVTLRCSPISGHKSVSWYQQVLGQGPQFIFQYYEKEERGRGNFPDRFSARQFPNYSSELNVNALLLGDSALYLCASSFTGSSYEQYFGPGTRLTVT.

The chain employs TRBV6-5 and TRBJ1-2; 10 bases align to TRBD1. V lost 8 bases and J lost 4; bases outside the gene matches: 7. The CDR3 loop spans 14 amino acids. Per germline, CDR1 MNHEY and CDR2 SVGAGI. The CDR3, as DNA: TGTGCCAGCGACCGGGACAGGGGTATCTATGGCTACACCTTC. Amino acid sequence: CASDRDRGIYGYTF.

This clone appeared a few times. The CDR3 region has the DNA TGCGCCAGCAGCGCTAGCGGGAGGACCTACAATGAGCAGTTCTTC. Translated: CASSASGRTYNEQFF. The rearrangement links TRBV5-1 to TRBJ2-1; 11 bases align to TRBD2. The V segment lost 4 bases and the J segment 2 bases; nucleotides outside the gene matches: 2. The CDR3 length is 15 residues. Germline lookup yields CDR1 SGHRS and CDR2 YFSETQ.

This sequence joins TRBV21-1 and TRBJ2-7; TRBD1, as called in the table, went unchecked against the DNA. TRBV21-1 is tagged as a pseudogene. This CDR3 has 15 amino acids. CDR3 protein: CASSKVQGMVYEQYF. The CDR3 coding sequence is TGTGCCAGCAGCAAAGTCCAGGGCATGGTCTACGAGCAGTACTTC.

The V gene is TRBV9, the J gene TRBJ2-7; 12 nucleotides agree with TRBD1. The trim removed 4 bases at V and 7 bases at J, leaving 6 bases unmatched. CDR3 size: 14 residues. Germline V gene sequence: CDR1 SGDLS, CDR2 YYNGEE. The CDR3: CASSYRDRGQEQYF. The DNA of the CDR3 is TGTGCCAGCAGCTACCGGGACAGGGGGCAAGAGCAGTACTTC.

The rearrangement uses TRBV27 and TRBJ2-5; 8 nucleotides agree with TRBD2. V was pared by 5 bases and J by 4 bases, with 3 bases of the junction left unmatched. The CDR3 contains 13 residues. Germline CDR1 MNHEY, CDR2 SMNVEV (reference sequence). DNA of the CDR3: TGTGCCAGCAGTCCCCGGGGGGGAGAGACCCAGTACTTC. The encoded protein is CASSPRGGETQYF.

The DNA for the CDR3 is TGTGCCAGCAGTGATGGACACAGTAATCAGCCCCAGCATTTT. Amino acids: CASSDGHSNQPQHF. The V gene is TRBV6-1, the J gene TRBJ1-5; possible D gene TRBD1, 5 bases. Germline-derived CDR1 and CDR2 are MNHNS and SASEGT. V was clipped by 3 bases and J by 4 bases, with 10 bases between them. This CDR3 has 14 amino acids.

The chain recombines TRBV5-4 with TRBJ2-7; the match to TRBD1 covers 8 bases. This CDR3 is 14 amino acids long. Unmatched junction bases numbered 5, after V lost 0 bases and J lost 6 bases. CDR1 is SGHNT and CDR2 is YYREEE in the germline V gene (reference sequence). The CDR3 region is CASSLEGQGREQYF. The CDR3 DNA follows: TGTGCCAGCAGCTTGGAAGGACAGGGACGCGAGCAGTACTTC.

The chain links TRBV13 to TRBJ1-1; D possibly corresponds to TRBD1 (6 bases). Trimming cost V 5 bases and J 11 bases, with 24 bases left between them. This CDR3 has 15 residues. Looked up from germline, CDR1 is PRHDT and CDR2 is FYEKMQ (reference sequence). The CDR3, as DNA: TGTGCCAGCAGCCCGCGACAGTCCATACAGGGAAAGGCTTTCTTT. This sequence encodes CASSPRQSIQGKAFF.

The V call is TRBV15, the J call TRBJ1-3; no clear D gene. Trimming removed 0 bases at V and 8 bases at J, with 5 bases between. The CDR3 has 12 residues. Germline V gene lookup returns CDR1 LNHNV and CDR2 YYDKDF (reference sequence). The CDR3 region has the DNA TGTGCCACCAGCAGAGATCGTGACACCATATATTTT. Translated: CATSRDRDTIYF.

V gene TRBV18 combines with J gene TRBJ2-7; weak D call: TRBD1 (5 bases). Per the germline V gene, CDR1 is KGHSH and CDR2 is LQKENI. This CDR3 is 14 amino acids long. Trimming pared 3 bases from V and 1 base from J, leaving 10 bases between. CDR3 in DNA: TGTGCCAGCTCACCGAACAGGATTTCCTACGAGCAGTACTTC. This encodes CASSPNRISYEQYF.

The chain joins TRBV6-2 or TRBV6-3 to TRBJ2-7; D unclear. V dropped 2 bases and J dropped 5 bases, with 16 bases sitting between them. Per the germline V gene, CDR1 is MNHEY and CDR2 is SVGEGT. The CDR3 has 15 amino acids. This CDR3 is CASSYPRRAGDEQYF. Here the CDR3 DNA reads TGTGCCAGCAGTTACCCCCGGAGAGCCGGAGACGAGCAGTACTTC.

This clone is a singleton in its sample. V usage is TRBV27 and J usage is TRBJ2-1, with TRBD2 matching 12 bases. CDR3 length: 16 residues. In germline, CDR1 is MNHEY, CDR2 SMNVEV (reference sequence). V was clipped by 2 bases and J by 2 bases; unmatched bases: 1. The chain's CDR3 is CASSLLAGGAYNEQFF. CDR3 bases: TGTGCCAGCAGTTTACTAGCGGGAGGGGCCTACAATGAGCAGTTCTTC.